The subject of this entry is one T cell receptor (beta chain). Its specificity is unknown. Stated time point: pre-treatment baseline. This CDR3 has 15 residues. Germline lookup yields CDR1 MNHEY and CDR2 SVGAGI. Trimming removed 5 bases from V and 2 bases from J; junction bases left unmatched: 3. The assay received all extracted DNA from sorted CD8+ subsets. Libraries were prepared by immunoSEQ multiplex PCR; TCRdb keeps only in-frame clonotypes and omits some of them. The sample lists a few thousand clones, about 90% occurring once. The source of the sample is a study of blood T cell dynamics during melanoma immunotherapy. Study-wide results and limits: Among sorted CD8+ subsets, immune-effector cells had the highest clonality and cell-free DNA similarity.

This chain connects TRBV6-5 to TRBJ2-7; TRBD2 aligns across 13 bases. The TCR originated in a human donor with melanoma. Sequenced material: effector memory CD8+ T cells from blood, taken from a patient treated with checkpoint blockade. In DNA form, the CDR3 reads TGTGCCAGCAGTCTAACTAGCGGGAGGGCCTACGAGCAGTACTTC. It specifies CASSLTSGRAYEQYF.